One sample yielded the 9 T cell receptor beta chains listed below, sequenced in a study of blood T cell repertoires in COVID-19. Profiling relied on immunoSEQ multiplex PCR, and the TCRdb table lists in-frame clones only, not all of them. The data contain 140,000 or so clones, over 80% of them singletons. The source material was peripheral blood. These receptors all come from a woman between 45 and 65 years old with acute or convalescent COVID-19.

The chain combines TRBV11-1 with TRBJ2-7, with 12 bases that match TRBD2. The V segment lost 1 base and the J segment 7 bases; nucleotides outside the gene matches: 5. CDR1 is SGHAT and CDR2 is FQDESV in the germline V gene (reference sequence). The CDR3 length is 15 residues. CDR3 protein: CASSLGTSGMEEQYF. CDR3 bases: TGTGCCAGCAGCTTAGGGACTAGCGGGATGGAAGAGCAGTACTTC.

V gene TRBV4-2 combines with J gene TRBJ2-7, with D tentatively TRBD1 (6 bases). Between the trimmed V and J ends, which lost 1 base and 5 bases, there was a span of 15 bases. The CDR3 sequence is 15 residues long. The germline CDR1 and CDR2 sequences are LGHNA and YNFKEQ. CDR3 loop: CASSQGQVGSNEQYF. In nucleotides, the CDR3 is TGTGCCAGCAGCCAAGGACAGGTGGGGTCGAACGAGCAGTACTTC.

The J gene is TRBJ2-5, the V gene TRBV7-2; D gene ambiguous. Germline CDR1 reads SGHTA; CDR2 reads FQGNSA. The V end lost 3 bases, the J end lost 2 bases, and 7 bases lay between the germline ends. The CDR3 spans 13 residues. The CDR3 protein is CASSFAIQETQYF. CDR3 nucleotides: TGTGCCAGCAGCTTCGCTATACAAGAGACCCAGTACTTC. Variable domain in full (rest from reference TRBV7-2 and TRBJ2-5): GAGVSQSPSNKVTEKGKDVELRCDPISGHTALYWYRQSLGQGLEFLIYFQGNSAPDKSGLPSDRFSAERTGGSVSTLTIQRTQQEDSAVYLCASSFAIQETQYFGPGTRLLVL.

The rearrangement uses TRBV2 and TRBJ1-4; D gene uncertain. There are 14 residues in the CDR3. Germline values: CDR1 SNHLY, CDR2 FYNNEI. The germline V and J ends were trimmed by 3 bases and 8 bases, with 13 bases remaining between them. Here the CDR3 reads CASSDSRGGEKLFF. The CDR3 nucleotides are TGTGCCAGCAGTGATTCGCGGGGAGGCGAAAAACTGTTTTTT.

V is TRBV2 and J is TRBJ2-1, with 9 nucleotides matching TRBD2. The trim removed 2 bases at V and 7 bases at J, leaving 6 bases unmatched. Germline V lookup: CDR1 SNHLY, CDR2 FYNNEI. The CDR3 extends over 15 amino acids. CDR3 coding DNA: TGTGCCAGCAGTGAAAGGCTAGCGGGACGGAATGAGCAGTTCTTC. Translation: CASSERLAGRNEQFF.

V and J are TRBV9 and TRBJ2-1; TRBD1 matches at 9 bases. Losses at the gene ends were 1 base for V and 5 bases for J; bases not matched to a gene: 10. The CDR3 runs to 17 residues. Germline assignment: CDR1 SGDLS and CDR2 YYNGEE. CDR3 amino acids: CASSVHPPDRGNNEQFF. The CDR3 nucleotides read TGTGCCAGCAGCGTACACCCCCCGGACAGGGGAAACAATGAGCAGTTCTTC.

In DNA, the CDR3 is TGTGCCAGCTCACCCTTGGGACAGGCCTACGAGCAGTACTTC. It encodes CASSPLGQAYEQYF. The genes are TRBV18 and TRBJ2-7; 8 nucleotides align to TRBD1. Trimming removed 3 bases from V and 2 bases from J; junction bases left unmatched: 3. The CDR3 spans 14 residues. Per the germline V gene, CDR1 is KGHSH and CDR2 is LQKENI.

The rearrangement links TRBV6-6 to TRBJ1-6; D gene unclear. Looked up from germline, CDR1 is MNHNY and CDR2 is SVGAGI (reference sequence). Trimming removed 6 bases from V and 4 bases from J, with 10 bases in between. This CDR3 contains 14 residues. The CDR3 is CASSYGSYNSPLHF. The CDR3 region has the DNA TGTGCCAGCAGCTACGGGAGTTATAATTCACCCCTCCACTTT.

This clone has more than one count but fewer than ten. This chain connects TRBV12-3 or TRBV12-4 to TRBJ1-1, with TRBD1 as a possible D gene (5 bases). The CDR3 runs 13 residues. V lost 6 bases, J lost 7 bases, and 15 bases lay in between. In nucleotides, the CDR3 is TGTGCCAGCAGCACTCGCGTGGGGGGTGAAGCTTTCTTT. Protein product: CASSTRVGGEAFF.